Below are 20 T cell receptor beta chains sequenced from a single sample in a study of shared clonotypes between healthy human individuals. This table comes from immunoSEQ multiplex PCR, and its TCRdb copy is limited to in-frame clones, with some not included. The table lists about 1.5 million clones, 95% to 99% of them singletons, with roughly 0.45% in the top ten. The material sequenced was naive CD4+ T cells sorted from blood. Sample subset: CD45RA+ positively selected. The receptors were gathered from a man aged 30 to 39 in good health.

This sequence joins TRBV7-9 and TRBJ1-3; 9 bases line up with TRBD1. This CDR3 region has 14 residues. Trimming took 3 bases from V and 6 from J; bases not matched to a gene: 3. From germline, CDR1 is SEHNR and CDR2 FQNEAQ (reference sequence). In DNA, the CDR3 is TGTGCCAGCAGCTTCGGGACAGGGAAAAACACCATATATTTT. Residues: CASSFGTGKNTIYF.

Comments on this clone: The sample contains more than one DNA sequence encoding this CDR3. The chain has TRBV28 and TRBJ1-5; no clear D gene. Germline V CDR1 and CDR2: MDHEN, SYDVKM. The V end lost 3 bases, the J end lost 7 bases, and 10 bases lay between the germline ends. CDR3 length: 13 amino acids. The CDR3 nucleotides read TGTGCCAGCAGTTTGTTAGGAGGCCAGCCCCAGCATTTT. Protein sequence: CASSLLGGQPQHF. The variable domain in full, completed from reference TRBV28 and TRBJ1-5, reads DVKVTQSSRYLVKRTGEKVFLECVQDMDHENMFWYRQDPGLGLRLIYFSYDVKMKEKGDIPEGYSVSREKKERFSLILESASTNQTSMYLCASSLLGGQPQHFGDGTRLSIL.

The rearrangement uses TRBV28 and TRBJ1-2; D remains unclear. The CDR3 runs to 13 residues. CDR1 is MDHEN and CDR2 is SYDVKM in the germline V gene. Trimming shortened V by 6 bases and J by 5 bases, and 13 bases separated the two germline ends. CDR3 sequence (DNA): TGTGCCAGCAGCCTTATCCAACTTTATGGCTACACCTTC. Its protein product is CASSLIQLYGYTF.

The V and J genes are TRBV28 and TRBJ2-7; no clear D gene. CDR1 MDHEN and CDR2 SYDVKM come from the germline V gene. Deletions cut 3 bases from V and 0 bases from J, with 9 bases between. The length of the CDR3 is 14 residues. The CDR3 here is CASSFNTRSYEQYF. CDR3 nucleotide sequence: TGTGCCAGCAGTTTTAATACCCGCTCCTACGAGCAGTACTTC.

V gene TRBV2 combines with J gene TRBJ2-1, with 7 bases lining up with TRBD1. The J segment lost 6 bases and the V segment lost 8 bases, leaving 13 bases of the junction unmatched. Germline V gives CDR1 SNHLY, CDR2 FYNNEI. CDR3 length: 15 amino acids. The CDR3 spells CASSYLTGVGNEQFF. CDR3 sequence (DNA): TGTGCCAGCTCTTACCTAACAGGGGTGGGCAATGAGCAGTTCTTC.

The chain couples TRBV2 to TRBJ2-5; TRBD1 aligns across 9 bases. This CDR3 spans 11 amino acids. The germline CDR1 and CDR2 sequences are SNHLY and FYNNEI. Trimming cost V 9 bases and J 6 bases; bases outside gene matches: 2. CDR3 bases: TGTGCCAGAGACAGGGGGAAGACCCAGTACTTC. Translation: CARDRGKTQYF.

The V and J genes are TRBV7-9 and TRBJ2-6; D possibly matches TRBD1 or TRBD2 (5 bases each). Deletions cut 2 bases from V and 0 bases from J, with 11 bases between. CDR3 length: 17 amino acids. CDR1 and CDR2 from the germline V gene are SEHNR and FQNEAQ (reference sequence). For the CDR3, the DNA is TGTGCCAGCAGCTTATCTGGGACGCCCTCTGGGGCCAACGTCCTGACTTTC. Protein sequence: CASSLSGTPSGANVLTF. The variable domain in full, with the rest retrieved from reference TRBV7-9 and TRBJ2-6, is DTGVSQNPRHKITKRGQNVTFRCDPISEHNRLYWYRQTLGQGPEFLTYFQNEAQLEKSRLLSDRFSAERPKGSFSTLEIQRTEQGDSAMYLCASSLSGTPSGANVLTFGAGSRLTVL.

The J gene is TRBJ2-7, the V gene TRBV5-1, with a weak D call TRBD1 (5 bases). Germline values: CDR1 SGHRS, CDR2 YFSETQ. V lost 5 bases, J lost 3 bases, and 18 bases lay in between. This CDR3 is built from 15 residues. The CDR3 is CASSRRADSLYEQYF. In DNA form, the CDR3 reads TGCGCCAGCAGTCGCCGAGCTGACAGTCTCTACGAGCAGTACTTC.

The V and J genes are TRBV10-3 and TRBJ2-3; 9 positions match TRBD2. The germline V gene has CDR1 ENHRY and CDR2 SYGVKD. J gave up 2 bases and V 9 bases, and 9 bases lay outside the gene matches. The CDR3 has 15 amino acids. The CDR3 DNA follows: TGTGCCATTCACTTTAGCGGGGGAAACACAGATACGCAGTATTTT. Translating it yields CAIHFSGGNTDTQYF.

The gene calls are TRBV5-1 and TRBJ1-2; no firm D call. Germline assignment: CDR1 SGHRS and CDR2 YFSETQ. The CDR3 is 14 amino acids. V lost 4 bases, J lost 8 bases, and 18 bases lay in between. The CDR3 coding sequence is TGCGCCAGCAGCGATCCCACGGCTTGGGGAGGCTACACCTTC. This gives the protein CASSDPTAWGGYTF.

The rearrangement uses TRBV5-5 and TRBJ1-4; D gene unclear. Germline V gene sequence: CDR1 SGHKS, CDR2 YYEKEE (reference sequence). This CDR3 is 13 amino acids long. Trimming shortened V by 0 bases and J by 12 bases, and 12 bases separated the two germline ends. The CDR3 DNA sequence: TGTGCCAGCAGCTTGGGAGTGGGGTTGGAACTGTTTTTT. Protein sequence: CASSLGVGLELFF.

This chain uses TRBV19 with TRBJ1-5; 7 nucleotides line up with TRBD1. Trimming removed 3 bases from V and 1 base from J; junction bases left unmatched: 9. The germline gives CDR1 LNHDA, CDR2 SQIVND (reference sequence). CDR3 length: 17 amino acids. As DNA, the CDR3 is TGTGCCAGTAGTATCAACAGGGGAGTAGTCAGCAATCAGCCCCAGCATTTT. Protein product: CASSINRGVVSNQPQHF.

This CDR3 is CASSLGPELRAFF. The CDR3 DNA follows: TGTGCCAGCAGCTTGGGTCCAGAACTGAGAGCTTTCTTT. The gene calls are TRBV5-5 and TRBJ1-1, with D hard to call. CDR1 is SGHKS, CDR2 YYEKEE, per germline (reference sequence). V gave up 0 bases and J gave up 10 bases, with 13 bases separating them. This CDR3 spans 13 amino acids.

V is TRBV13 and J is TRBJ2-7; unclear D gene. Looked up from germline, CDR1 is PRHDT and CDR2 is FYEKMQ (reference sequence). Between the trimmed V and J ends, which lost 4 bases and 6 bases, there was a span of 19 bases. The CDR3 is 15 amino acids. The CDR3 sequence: CASSSRSTLSVEQYF. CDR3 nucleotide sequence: TGTGCCAGCAGCTCCAGGTCAACCCTTTCCGTCGAGCAGTACTTC. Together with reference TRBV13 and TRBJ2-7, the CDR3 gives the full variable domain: AAGVIQSPRHLIKEKRETATLKCYPIPRHDTVYWYQQGPGQDPQFLISFYEKMQSDKGSIPDRFSAQQFSDYHSELNMSSLELGDSALYFCASSSRSTLSVEQYFGPGTRLTVT.

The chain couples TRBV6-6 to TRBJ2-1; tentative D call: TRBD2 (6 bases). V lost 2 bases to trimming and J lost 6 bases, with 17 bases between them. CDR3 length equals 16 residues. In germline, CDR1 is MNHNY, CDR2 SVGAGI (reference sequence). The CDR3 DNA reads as TGTGCCAGCAGTTACCCGGTCTCTCGGAGGGGCAATGAGCAGTTCTTC. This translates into CASSYPVSRRGNEQFF.

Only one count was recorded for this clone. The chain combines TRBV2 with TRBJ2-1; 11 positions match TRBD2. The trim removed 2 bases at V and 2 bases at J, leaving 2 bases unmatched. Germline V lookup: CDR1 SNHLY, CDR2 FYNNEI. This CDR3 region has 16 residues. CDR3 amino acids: CASSERLAGTYNEQFF. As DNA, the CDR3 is TGTGCCAGCAGTGAAAGACTAGCGGGGACCTACAATGAGCAGTTCTTC.

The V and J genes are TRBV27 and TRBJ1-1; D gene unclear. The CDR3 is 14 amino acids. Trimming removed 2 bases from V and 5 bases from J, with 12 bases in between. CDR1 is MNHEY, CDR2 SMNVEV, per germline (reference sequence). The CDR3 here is CASSLDREITEAFF. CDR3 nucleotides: TGTGCCAGCAGTTTAGATAGGGAAATAACTGAAGCTTTCTTT.

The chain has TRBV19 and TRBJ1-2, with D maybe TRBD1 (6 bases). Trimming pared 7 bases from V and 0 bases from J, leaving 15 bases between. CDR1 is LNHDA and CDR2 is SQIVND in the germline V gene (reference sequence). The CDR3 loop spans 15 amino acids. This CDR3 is CASTGTPLANYGYTF. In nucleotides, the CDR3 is TGTGCCAGTACCGGGACACCGTTAGCTAACTATGGCTACACCTTC.

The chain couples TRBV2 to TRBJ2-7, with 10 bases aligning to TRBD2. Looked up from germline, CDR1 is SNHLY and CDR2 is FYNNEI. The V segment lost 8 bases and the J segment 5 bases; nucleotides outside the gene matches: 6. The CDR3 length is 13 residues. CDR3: CASELAGLHEQYF. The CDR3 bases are TGTGCCAGCGAACTAGCGGGATTACACGAGCAGTACTTC.

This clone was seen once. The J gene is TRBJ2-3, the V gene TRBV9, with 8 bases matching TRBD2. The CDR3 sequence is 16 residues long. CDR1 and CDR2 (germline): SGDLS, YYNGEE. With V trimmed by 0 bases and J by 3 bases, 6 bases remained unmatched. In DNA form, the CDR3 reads TGTGCCAGCAGCGTAGTAGGAGCGGGAGCGACAGATACGCAGTATTTT. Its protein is CASSVVGAGATDTQYF.